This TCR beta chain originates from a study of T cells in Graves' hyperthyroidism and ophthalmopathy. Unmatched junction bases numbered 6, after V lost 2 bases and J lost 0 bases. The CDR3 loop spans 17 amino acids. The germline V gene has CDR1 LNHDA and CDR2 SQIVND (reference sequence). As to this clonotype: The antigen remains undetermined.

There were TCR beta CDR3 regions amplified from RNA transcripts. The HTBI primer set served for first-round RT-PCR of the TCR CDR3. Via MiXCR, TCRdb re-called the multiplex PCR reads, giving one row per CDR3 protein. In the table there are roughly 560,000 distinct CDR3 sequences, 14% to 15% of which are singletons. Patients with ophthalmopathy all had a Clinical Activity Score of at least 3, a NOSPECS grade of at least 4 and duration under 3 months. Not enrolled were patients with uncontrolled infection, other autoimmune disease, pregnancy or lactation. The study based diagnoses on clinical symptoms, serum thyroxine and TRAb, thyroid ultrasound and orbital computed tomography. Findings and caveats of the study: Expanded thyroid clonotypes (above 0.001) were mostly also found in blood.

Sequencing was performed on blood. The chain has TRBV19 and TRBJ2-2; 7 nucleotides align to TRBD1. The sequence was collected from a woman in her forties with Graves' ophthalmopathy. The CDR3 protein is CASSIWDRAPNTGELFF. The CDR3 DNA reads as TGTGCCAGTAGTATATGGGACAGAGCTCCGAACACCGGGGAGCTGTTTTTT.